The clone carrying this T cell receptor (beta chain) was detected only a few times. This record belongs to a study of identical twins. TCRdb independently ran MiXCR on the 5' RACE reads; one entry per CDR3 protein. The sample contains approximately 470,000 distinct CDR3 sequences, 13% to 15% of which appear only once. Between the trimmed V and J ends, which lost 4 bases and 4 bases, there was a span of 17 bases. CDR3 length: 15 residues. Germline CDR1 reads KGHSH; CDR2 reads LQKENI. In addition, the sample was reused for a study of yellow fever vaccine responses in identical twins.

The receptor comes from a woman aged 18-30 years in good health. Sequenced: CD4+ T cells sorted from blood. V and J are TRBV18 and TRBJ2-7; D gene uncertain. The CDR3 is CASSRPDPPHYEQYF. CDR3 in DNA: TGTGCCAGCTCACGGCCGGACCCGCCCCATTACGAGCAGTACTTC.